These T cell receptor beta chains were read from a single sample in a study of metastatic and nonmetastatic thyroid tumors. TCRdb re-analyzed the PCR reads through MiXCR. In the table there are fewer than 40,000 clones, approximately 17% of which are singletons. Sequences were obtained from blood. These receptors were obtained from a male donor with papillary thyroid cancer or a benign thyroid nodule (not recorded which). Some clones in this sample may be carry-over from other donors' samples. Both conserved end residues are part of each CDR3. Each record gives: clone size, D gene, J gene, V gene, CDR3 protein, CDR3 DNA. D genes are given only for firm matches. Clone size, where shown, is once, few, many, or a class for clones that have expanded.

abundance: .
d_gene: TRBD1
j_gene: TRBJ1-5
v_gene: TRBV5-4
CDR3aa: CASSWGQGTYINQPQHF
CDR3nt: TGTGCCAGCAGCTGGGGACAGGGGACTTATATCAATCAGCCCCAGCATTTT

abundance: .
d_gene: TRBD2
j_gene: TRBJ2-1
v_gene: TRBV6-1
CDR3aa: CASSSREADGMVQFF
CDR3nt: TGTGCCAGCAGTTCACGGGAGGCCGATGGCATGGTACAGTTCTTC

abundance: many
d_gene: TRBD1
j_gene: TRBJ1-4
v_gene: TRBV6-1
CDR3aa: CASRPGTGREKLFF
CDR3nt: TGTGCCAGCAGACCCGGGACAGGGCGCGAAAAACTGTTTTTT

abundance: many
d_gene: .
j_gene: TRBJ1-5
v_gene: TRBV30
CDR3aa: CAFSPARASNQPQHF
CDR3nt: TGTGCCTTCTCCCCCGCCAGGGCAAGCAATCAGCCCCAGCATTTT

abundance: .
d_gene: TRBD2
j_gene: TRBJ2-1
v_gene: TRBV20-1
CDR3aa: CSGNVVLSGKNEQFF
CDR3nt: TGCAGTGGAAACGTCGTGCTTAGCGGGAAAAATGAGCAGTTCTTC

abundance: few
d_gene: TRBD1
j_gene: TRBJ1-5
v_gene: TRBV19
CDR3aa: CASSPQDRGAQPQHF
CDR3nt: TGTGCCAGTAGTCCTCAGGACAGGGGAGCTCAGCCCCAGCATTTT

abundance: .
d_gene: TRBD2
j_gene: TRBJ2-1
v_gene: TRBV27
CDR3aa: CASSFFSGGNEQFF
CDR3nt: TGTGCCAGCAGTTTTTTTAGCGGGGGGAATGAGCAGTTCTTC

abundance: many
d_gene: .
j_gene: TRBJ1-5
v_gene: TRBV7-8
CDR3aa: CASSLVQGAQPQHF
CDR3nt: TGTGCCAGCAGCTTAGTGCAGGGAGCTCAGCCCCAGCATTTT

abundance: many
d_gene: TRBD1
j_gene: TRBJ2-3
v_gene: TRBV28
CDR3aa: CASSPRTGGGTDTQYF
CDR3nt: TGTGCCAGCAGTCCGCGGACAGGGGGTGGCACAGATACGCAGTATTTT

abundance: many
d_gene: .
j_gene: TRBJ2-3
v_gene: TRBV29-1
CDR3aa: CSALDVSADTQYF
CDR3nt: TGCAGCGCCCTGGATGTCTCTGCAGATACGCAGTATTTT

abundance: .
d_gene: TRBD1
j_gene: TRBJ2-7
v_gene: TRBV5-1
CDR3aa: CASSVGTAGYEQYF
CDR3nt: TGCGCCAGCAGCGTCGGGACAGCAGGCTACGAGCAGTACTTC

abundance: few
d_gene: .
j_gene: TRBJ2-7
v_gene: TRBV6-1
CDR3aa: CASSRLYEQYF
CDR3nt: TGTGCCAGTTCCCGACTATACGAGCAGTACTTC

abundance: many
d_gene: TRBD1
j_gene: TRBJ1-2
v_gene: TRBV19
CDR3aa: CASNARAGTGGSRDYGYTF
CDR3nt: TGTGCCAGTAACGCCCGAGCCGGGACAGGGGGATCAAGAGACTATGGCTACACCTTC

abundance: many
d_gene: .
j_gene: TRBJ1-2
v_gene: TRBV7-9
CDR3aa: CASSVRIPGSYGYTF
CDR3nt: TGTGCCAGCAGCGTACGGATACCGGGATCATATGGCTACACCTTC

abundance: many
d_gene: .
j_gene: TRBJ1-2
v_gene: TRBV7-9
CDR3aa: CASSLSGGGYTF
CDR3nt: TGTGCCAGCAGCTTATCCGGGGGTGGCTACACCTTC

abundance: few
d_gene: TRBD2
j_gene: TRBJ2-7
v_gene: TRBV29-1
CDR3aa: CRVAGVAGPSYEQYF
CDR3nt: TGCAGAGTGGCAGGTGTAGCGGGGCCTTCCTACGAGCAGTACTTC

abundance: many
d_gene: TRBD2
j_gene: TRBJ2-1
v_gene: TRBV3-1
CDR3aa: CASGGTSGYNEQFF
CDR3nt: TGTGCCAGCGGCGGGACTAGCGGTTACAATGAGCAGTTCTTC

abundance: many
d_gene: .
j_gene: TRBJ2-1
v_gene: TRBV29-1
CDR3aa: CSVEVDGMRSYNEQFF
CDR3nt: TGCAGCGTTGAAGTGGACGGGATGCGCTCCTACAATGAGCAGTTCTTC

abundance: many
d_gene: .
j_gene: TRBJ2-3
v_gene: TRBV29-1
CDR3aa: CSVDIATDTQYF
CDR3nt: TGCAGCGTCGATATTGCCACAGATACGCAGTATTTT

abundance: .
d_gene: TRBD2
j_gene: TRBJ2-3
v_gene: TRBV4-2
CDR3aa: CASSQDPLAGGRDTQYF
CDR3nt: TGTGCCAGCAGCCAAGATCCCCTAGCGGGGGGAAGAGATACGCAGTATTTT

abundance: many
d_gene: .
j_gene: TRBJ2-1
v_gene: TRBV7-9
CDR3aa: CASSGGLFSEQFF
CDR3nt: TGTGCCAGCAGCGGAGGACTATTCTCTGAGCAGTTCTTC

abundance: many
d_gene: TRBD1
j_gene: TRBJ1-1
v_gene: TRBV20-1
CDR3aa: CSAGQGRTEAFF
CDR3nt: TGCAGTGCTGGACAGGGCAGAACTGAAGCTTTCTTT

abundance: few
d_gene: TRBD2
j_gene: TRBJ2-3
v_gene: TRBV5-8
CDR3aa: CASSEGLAVADTQYF
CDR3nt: TGTGCCAGCAGCGAGGGACTAGCGGTTGCAGATACGCAGTATTTT

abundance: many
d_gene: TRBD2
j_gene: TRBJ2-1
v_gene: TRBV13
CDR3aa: CASSSSGRNEQFF
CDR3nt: TGTGCCAGCAGCTCTAGCGGGAGGAATGAGCAGTTCTTC

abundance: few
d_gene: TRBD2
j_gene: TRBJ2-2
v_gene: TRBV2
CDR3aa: CASTPEASGTGELFF
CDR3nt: TGTGCCAGCACACCAGAGGCTAGCGGAACCGGGGAGCTGTTTTTT

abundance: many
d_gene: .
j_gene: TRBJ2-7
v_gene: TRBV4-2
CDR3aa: CASSQDDQGGEQYF
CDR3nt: TGTGCCAGCAGCCAAGACGATCAGGGTGGCGAGCAGTACTTC

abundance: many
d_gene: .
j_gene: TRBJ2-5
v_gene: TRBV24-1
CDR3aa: CATSEMGSVGETQYF
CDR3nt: TGTGCCACCAGTGAAATGGGGTCCGTTGGCGAGACCCAGTACTTC

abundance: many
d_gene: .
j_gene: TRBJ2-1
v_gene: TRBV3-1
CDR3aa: CASSQGLVQNNEQFF
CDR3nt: TGTGCCAGCAGCCAAGGACTAGTACAAAATAATGAGCAGTTCTTC

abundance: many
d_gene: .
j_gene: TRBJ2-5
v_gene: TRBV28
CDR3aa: CASRRETQYF
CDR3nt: TGTGCCAGCCGTCGGGAGACCCAGTACTTC

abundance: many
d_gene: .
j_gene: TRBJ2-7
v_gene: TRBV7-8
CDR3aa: CASSLPQTEEQYF
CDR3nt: TGTGCCAGCAGCTTACCGCAAACAGAAGAGCAGTACTTC

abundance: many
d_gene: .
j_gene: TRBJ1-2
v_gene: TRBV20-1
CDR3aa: CSARDTTTAEFDGYTF
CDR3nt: TGCAGTGCTAGAGACACAACGACAGCGGAGTTTGATGGCTACACCTTC

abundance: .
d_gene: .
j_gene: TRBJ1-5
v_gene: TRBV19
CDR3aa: CASSVNIQPQHF
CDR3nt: TGTGCCAGTAGTGTTAATATTCAGCCCCAGCATTTT

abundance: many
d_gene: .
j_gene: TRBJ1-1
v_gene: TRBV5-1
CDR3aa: CASSERGQNTEAFF
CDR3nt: TGCGCCAGCAGCGAGAGGGGACAGAACACTGAAGCTTTCTTT

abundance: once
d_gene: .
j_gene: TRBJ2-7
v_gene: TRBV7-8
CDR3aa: CASSSQAAGEQYF
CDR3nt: TGTGCCAGCAGCTCCCAGGCCGCGGGCGAGCAGTACTTC

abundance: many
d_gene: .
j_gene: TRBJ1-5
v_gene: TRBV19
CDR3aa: CASSRRQAGQPQHF
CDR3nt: TGTGCCAGTAGTAGGAGGCAGGCAGGCCAGCCCCAGCATTTT

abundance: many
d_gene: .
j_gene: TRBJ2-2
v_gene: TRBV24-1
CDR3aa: CATSDSSVAGYIPNTGELFF
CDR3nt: TGTGCCACCAGTGATTCATCAGTCGCAGGGTATATACCCAACACCGGGGAGCTGTTTTTT

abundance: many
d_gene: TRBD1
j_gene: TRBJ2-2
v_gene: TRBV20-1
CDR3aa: CSARVSPGDRGAGELFF
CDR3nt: TGCAGTGCTAGAGTCTCACCGGGGGACAGGGGGGCCGGGGAGCTGTTTTTT

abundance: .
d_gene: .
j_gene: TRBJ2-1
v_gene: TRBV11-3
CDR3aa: CASSLSGGVDEQFF
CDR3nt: TGTGCCAGCAGCTTAAGTGGCGGTGTCGATGAGCAGTTCTTC

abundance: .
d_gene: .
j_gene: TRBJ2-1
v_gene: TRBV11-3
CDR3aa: CASSSPWLQFF
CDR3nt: TGTGCCAGCAGCTCCCCGTGGTTGCAGTTCTTC

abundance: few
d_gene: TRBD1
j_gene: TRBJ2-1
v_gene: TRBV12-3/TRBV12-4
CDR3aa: CASSSKTGDNEQFF
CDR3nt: TGTGCCAGCAGTTCTAAGACAGGGGACAATGAGCAGTTCTTC

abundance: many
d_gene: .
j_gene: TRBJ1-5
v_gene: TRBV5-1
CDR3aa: CASSPGHGGAGQPQHF
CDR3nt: TGCGCCAGCAGCCCAGGACACGGTGGAGCAGGTCAGCCCCAGCATTTT

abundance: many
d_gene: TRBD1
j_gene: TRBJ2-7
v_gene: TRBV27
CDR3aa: CASSSGQGDEQYF
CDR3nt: TGTGCCAGCAGTTCGGGTCAGGGGGACGAGCAGTACTTC

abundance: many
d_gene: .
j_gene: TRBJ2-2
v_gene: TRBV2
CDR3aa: CASNPRTGELFF
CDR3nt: TGTGCCAGCAACCCAAGGACCGGGGAGCTGTTTTTT

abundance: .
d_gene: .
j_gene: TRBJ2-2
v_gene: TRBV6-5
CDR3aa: CASSYSRSTGELFF
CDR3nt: TGTGCAAGCAGTTACTCGAGATCTACAGGGGAGCTGTTTTTT

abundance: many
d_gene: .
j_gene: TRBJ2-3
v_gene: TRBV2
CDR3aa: CASSSSRDASTDTQYF
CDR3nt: TGTGCCAGCAGTTCCTCCCGGGACGCCAGCACAGATACGCAGTATTTT

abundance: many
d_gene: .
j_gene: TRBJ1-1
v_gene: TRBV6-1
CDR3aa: CASSEPRDTNTEAFF
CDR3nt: TGTGCCAGCAGTGAACCCAGGGATACGAACACTGAAGCTTTCTTT

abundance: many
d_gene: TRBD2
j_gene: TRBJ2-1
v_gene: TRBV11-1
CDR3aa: CASSLVVSGSDEQFF
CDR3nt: TGTGCCAGCAGCTTAGTCGTTAGCGGGAGTGATGAGCAGTTCTTC